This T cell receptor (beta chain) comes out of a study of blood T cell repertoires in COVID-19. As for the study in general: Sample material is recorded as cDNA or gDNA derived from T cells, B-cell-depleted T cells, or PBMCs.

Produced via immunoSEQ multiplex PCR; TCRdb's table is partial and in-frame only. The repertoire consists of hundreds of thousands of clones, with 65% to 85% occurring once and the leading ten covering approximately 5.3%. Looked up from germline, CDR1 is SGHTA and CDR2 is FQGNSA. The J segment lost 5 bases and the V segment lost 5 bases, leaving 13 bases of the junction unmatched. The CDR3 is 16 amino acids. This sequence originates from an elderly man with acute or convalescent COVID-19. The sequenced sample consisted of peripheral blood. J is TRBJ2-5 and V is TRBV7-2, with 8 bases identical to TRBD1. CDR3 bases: TGTGCCAGCAGCGTACGGACAGGGACGTATTCGGAGACCCAGTACTTC. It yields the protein CASSVRTGTYSETQYF. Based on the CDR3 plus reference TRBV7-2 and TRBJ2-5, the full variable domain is GAGVSQSPSNKVTEKGKDVELRCDPISGHTALYWYRQSLGQGLEFLIYFQGNSAPDKSGLPSDRFSAERTGGSVSTLTIQRTQQEDSAVYLCASSVRTGTYSETQYFGPGTRLLVL.